This T cell receptor beta chain was observed in a study of blood T cell repertoires in COVID-19. Libraries were prepared by immunoSEQ multiplex PCR; TCRdb keeps only in-frame clonotypes and omits some of them. The sample contains 100,000 or so clones, 85% to 95% of which appear only once. This clone occurred a few times. CDR3 length equals 14 residues. Trimming cost V 4 bases and J 4 bases; bases outside gene matches: 3. Germline assignment: CDR1 LGHDT and CDR2 YNNKEL (reference sequence). The sequencing sample was made of peripheral blood. This clonotype was obtained from a middle-aged man with active COVID-19. This chain joins TRBV3-1 (or the pseudogene TRBV3-2) and TRBJ2-7; 11 nucleotides match TRBD1. The CDR3 sequence is CASSPGQGGYEQYF. The DNA for the CDR3 is TGTGCCAGCAGCCCGGGACAGGGGGGATACGAGCAGTACTTC.